Shown below are 9 T cell receptor beta chains from a single sample sequenced in a study of radiotherapy plus CTLA-4 blockade in lung cancer. Profiled with immunoSEQ multiplex PCR; TCRdb holds only in-frame clones, not every one. The sample yields roughly 78,000 clones, around 73% seen once. Sequenced here: peripheral blood, sampled from a patient treated with radiotherapy plus ipilimumab. The receptors here all came from a human donor with non-small cell lung cancer who had a complete response to radiotherapy plus ipilimumab.

The V gene is TRBV11-2, the J gene TRBJ2-1, with a possible D match to TRBD1 (6 bases). The CDR3 extends over 16 amino acids. The germline V gene has CDR1 SGHAT and CDR2 FQNNGV. The V end lost 2 bases, the J end lost 3 bases, and 14 bases lay between the germline ends. The CDR3 protein is CASSLTSQGIYNEQFF. CDR3 coding DNA: TGTGCCAGCAGCTTAACTTCACAGGGAATCTACAATGAGCAGTTCTTC.

CDR3 sequence: CASSQDRSGGDSSYNEQFF. The DNA for the CDR3 is TGCGCCAGCAGCCAAGATCGGAGCGGGGGTGATAGCTCCTACAATGAGCAGTTCTTC. The chain has TRBV4-1 and TRBJ2-1; TRBD2 matches at 8 bases. After removal of 0 bases from V and 0 bases from J, the junction contained 10 bases not matched to a gene. The CDR3 contains 19 residues. Germline CDR1 reads MGHRA; CDR2 reads YSYEKL.

V usage is TRBV9 and J usage is TRBJ2-5; TRBD2 matches 7 bases. With V trimmed by 4 bases and J by 3 bases, 9 bases remained unmatched. The CDR3 sequence is 15 residues long. Germline loops: CDR1 SGDLS, CDR2 YYNGEE. Here the CDR3 reads CASSHIRLAEETQYF. The CDR3, as DNA: TGTGCCAGCAGCCATATACGACTAGCCGAAGAGACCCAGTACTTC.

The chain employs TRBV4-2 and TRBJ1-4; D is uncertain. V shed 1 base and J shed 7 bases, with 16 bases lying between them. The germline gives CDR1 LGHNA, CDR2 YNFKEQ. The CDR3 spans 16 residues. CDR3 coding DNA: TGTGCCAGCAGCCAAGGCAACCCCGGGCGGAGTGAAAAACTGTTTTTT. Its translation is CASSQGNPGRSEKLFF.

V is TRBV27 and J is TRBJ1-1, with 7 bases that match TRBD1. Per germline, CDR1 MNHEY and CDR2 SMNVEV (reference sequence). CDR3 length: 14 amino acids. V lost 10 bases to trimming and J lost 5 bases; unmatched junction nucleotides: 13. CDR3 coding DNA: TGTGCCACCAACCCCAGGGGGAGATGGACTGAAGCTTTCTTT. Protein product: CATNPRGRWTEAFF.

V gene TRBV7-8 combines with J gene TRBJ1-2; TRBD1 agrees at 8 bases. Per germline, CDR1 SGHVS and CDR2 FQNEAQ. This CDR3 has 19 residues. V gave up 5 bases and J gave up 7 bases; unmatched junction bases: 24. CDR3 DNA sequence: TGTGCCAGCAGCCGAAGAAGGGGACAGGTGGCCGGTGGACGGGCTGGCTACACCTTC. It codes for CASSRRRGQVAGGRAGYTF. Using reference TRBV7-8 and TRBJ1-2 for the parts outside the CDR3, the full variable domain is GAGVSQSPRYKVAKRGQDVALRCDPISGHVSLFWYQQALGQGPEFLTYFQNEAQLDKSGLPSDRFFAERPEGSVSTLKIQRTQQEDSAVYLCASSRRRGQVAGGRAGYTFGSGTRLTVV.

This chain connects TRBV7-9 to TRBJ1-1; D not certain. The CDR3 runs 15 residues. CDR1 is SEHNR, CDR2 FQNEAQ, per germline (reference sequence). With 5 bases removed from V and 3 bases from J, the gap between germline ends came to 16 bases. The CDR3 is CASSPRTGLHTEAFF. CDR3 bases: TGTGCCAGCAGCCCCAGGACCGGGCTCCACACTGAAGCTTTCTTT.

A note on this clone: This sample also contains other DNA sequences that code for the same CDR3. CDR3 sequence reads: CASSWGTSGGYTF. In nucleotides, the CDR3 is TGCGCCAGCAGCTGGGGGACCTCCGGGGGCTACACCTTC. The V and J genes are TRBV5-1 and TRBJ1-2; D possibly corresponds to TRBD1 (5 bases). V lost 3 bases and J lost 8, with 14 bases in between. The CDR3 consists of 13 residues. Germline V gives CDR1 SGHRS, CDR2 YFSETQ.

The chain couples TRBV6-1 to TRBJ1-2; 7 bases align to TRBD1. Germline CDR1 is MNHNS and CDR2 is SASEGT. The CDR3 is 15 amino acids. The V segment lost 6 bases and the J segment 4 bases; nucleotides outside the gene matches: 11. CDR3 sequence reads: CASSSTDRAPYGYTF. DNA of the CDR3: TGTGCCAGCAGCTCTACCGACAGGGCCCCCTATGGCTACACCTTC.